These T cell receptor beta chains were read from a single sample in a study of PD-L1 blockade in urothelial cancer. Sequencing used immunoSEQ multiplex PCR; TCRdb keeps in-frame clones, though not all of them. The table lists about 120,000 clones, approximately 90% of them singletons, with approximately 3.8% in the top ten. The sample consisted of PBMCs, taken around atezolizumab (anti-PD-L1) treatment. Every receptor here comes from a man aged 60 to 75 with urothelial cancer. CDR3s include the opening cysteine and the closing phenylalanine or tryptophan. D genes are given only for firm matches. Clone size is not always given. Where it is, it says once, few, many or a class for expanded clones.

CDR3 DNA: TGTGCCAGCAGTTTAGAATCGGGACAGGGAACCTACGAGCAGTACTTC; CDR3 protein: CASSLESGQGTYEQYF; clone size: .; D gene: TRBD1; J gene: TRBJ2-7; V gene: TRBV6-6
CDR3 DNA: TGCGCCAGCAGCTTGGATCATGAGCGGGAGGATTCTAGCACAGATACGCAGTATTTT; CDR3 protein: CASSLDHEREDSSTDTQYF; clone size: .; D gene: TRBD2; J gene: TRBJ2-3; V gene: TRBV5-1
CDR3 DNA: TGTGCCAGCAGTGTTCACGGTGGCTCCTACGAGCAGTACTTC; CDR3 protein: CASSVHGGSYEQYF; clone size: once; D gene: .; J gene: TRBJ2-7; V gene: TRBV2
CDR3 DNA: TGTGCCAGCAGCTTAGCGGGGGGGGGAGTGGTATCCAAAAACATTCAGTACTTC; CDR3 protein: CASSLAGGGVVSKNIQYF; clone size: .; D gene: TRBD2; J gene: TRBJ2-4; V gene: TRBV7-2
CDR3 DNA: TGTGCCATCAGTGAGTTTCTGCCCCAGCATTTT; CDR3 protein: CAISEFLPQHF; clone size: .; D gene: .; J gene: TRBJ1-5; V gene: TRBV10-3
CDR3 DNA: TGTGCCAGCAGCCCCAGGGGGCCGTCGAGGCCCTACGAGCAGTACTTC; CDR3 protein: CASSPRGPSRPYEQYF; clone size: once; D gene: TRBD1; J gene: TRBJ2-7; V gene: TRBV16
CDR3 DNA: TGTGCCAGCTCCACCACCCTAACGGGTTACAATGAGCAGTTCTTC; CDR3 protein: CASSTTLTGYNEQFF; clone size: .; D gene: .; J gene: TRBJ2-1; V gene: TRBV18
CDR3 DNA: TGTGCCAGTAGTATAAGCGGCACCAACTATGGCTACACCTTC; CDR3 protein: CASSISGTNYGYTF; clone size: .; D gene: .; J gene: TRBJ1-2; V gene: TRBV19
CDR3 DNA: TGTGCCAGCAGCTTGGTTCAGGGGTCTGGGGCCAACGTCCTGACTTTC; CDR3 protein: CASSLVQGSGANVLTF; clone size: once; D gene: .; J gene: TRBJ2-6; V gene: TRBV7-2
CDR3 DNA: TGTGCCAGCAGCCAAGATACGGAGTACAATGAGCAGTTCTTC; CDR3 protein: CASSQDTEYNEQFF; clone size: .; D gene: .; J gene: TRBJ2-1; V gene: TRBV4-2
CDR3 DNA: TGCGCCAGCAGCGCGGGAGGGGCTCAAGAGACCCAGTACTTC; CDR3 protein: CASSAGGAQETQYF; clone size: .; D gene: TRBD2; J gene: TRBJ2-5; V gene: TRBV5-1
CDR3 DNA: TGTGCCAGCAGCTTATATGGGGGCAGCTACGAGCAGTACTTC; CDR3 protein: CASSLYGGSYEQYF; clone size: .; D gene: .; J gene: TRBJ2-7; V gene: TRBV7-2
CDR3 DNA: TGTGCCAGCAGCGTAGATCCAGGGGGCTTAATTGAGCAGTTCTTC; CDR3 protein: CASSVDPGGLIEQFF; clone size: .; D gene: TRBD1; J gene: TRBJ2-1; V gene: TRBV9
CDR3 DNA: TGCGCCAGCAGCTCTAGCGGGAACACCGGGGAGCTGTTTTTT; CDR3 protein: CASSSSGNTGELFF; clone size: .; D gene: TRBD2; J gene: TRBJ2-2; V gene: TRBV5-1
CDR3 DNA: TGTGCCAGCAGCTTAGCCCCCCTAGCGGGAGGGCCTACGGCGCAGTATTTT; CDR3 protein: CASSLAPLAGGPTAQYF; clone size: .; D gene: TRBD2; J gene: TRBJ2-3; V gene: TRBV7-2
CDR3 DNA: TGCGCCAGCAGTCAGAAGCTGCGCCCAGATACGCAGTATTTT; CDR3 protein: CASSQKLRPDTQYF; clone size: few; D gene: .; J gene: TRBJ2-3; V gene: TRBV23-1
CDR3 DNA: TGTGCCAGCAGCGTAGCTCCGGACCAAGAGGGCGAGCAGTACTTC; CDR3 protein: CASSVAPDQEGEQYF; clone size: .; D gene: .; J gene: TRBJ2-7; V gene: TRBV9
CDR3 DNA: TGCAGTGCTAGCTTTCCAGGCGAGCAGTACTTC; CDR3 protein: CSASFPGEQYF; clone size: .; D gene: .; J gene: TRBJ2-7; V gene: TRBV20-1
CDR3 DNA: TGTGCCAGCAGCTTAGCAGGAAATGAAAAACTGTTTTTT; CDR3 protein: CASSLAGNEKLFF; clone size: few; D gene: .; J gene: TRBJ1-4; V gene: TRBV11-2
CDR3 DNA: TGTGCCAGCAGCGTCTCCACGGGAGTGAACACCGGGGAGCTGTTTTTT; CDR3 protein: CASSVSTGVNTGELFF; clone size: .; D gene: .; J gene: TRBJ2-2; V gene: TRBV9
CDR3 DNA: TGTGCCAGCAGCTTAACTGGTAGCGGGAGGCAAGAGACCCAGTACTTC; CDR3 protein: CASSLTGSGRQETQYF; clone size: .; D gene: TRBD2; J gene: TRBJ2-5; V gene: TRBV7-3
CDR3 DNA: TGTGCCAGCAGCCGGCAGGATGAGCAGTTCTTC; CDR3 protein: CASSRQDEQFF; clone size: .; D gene: .; J gene: TRBJ2-1; V gene: TRBV7-9
CDR3 DNA: TGTGCCAGTACTGCGGGACAGAATGGCTACACCTTC; CDR3 protein: CASTAGQNGYTF; clone size: .; D gene: TRBD1; J gene: TRBJ1-2; V gene: TRBV19
CDR3 DNA: TGTGCCAGTACGACAGACTCTGGGGCCAACGTCCTGACTTTC; CDR3 protein: CASTTDSGANVLTF; clone size: .; D gene: .; J gene: TRBJ2-6; V gene: TRBV11-1
CDR3 DNA: TGTGCCAGCAGTGGTGGACAGGGAACTAGCAATCAGCCCCAGCATTTT; CDR3 protein: CASSGGQGTSNQPQHF; clone size: .; D gene: TRBD1; J gene: TRBJ1-5; V gene: TRBV2
CDR3 DNA: TGTGCCAGCAGCTTTTACCTAGCGGGGCACACCGGGGAGCTGTTTTTT; CDR3 protein: CASSFYLAGHTGELFF; clone size: .; D gene: TRBD2; J gene: TRBJ2-2; V gene: TRBV5-4
CDR3 DNA: TGCGCCAGCAGCGCCGGAGGGTCCGAGCAGTACTTC; CDR3 protein: CASSAGGSEQYF; clone size: .; D gene: .; J gene: TRBJ2-7; V gene: TRBV5-1
CDR3 DNA: TGTGCCATCAGTGTTGGGACAGGGGGCTACGAGCAGTACTTC; CDR3 protein: CAISVGTGGYEQYF; clone size: .; D gene: TRBD1; J gene: TRBJ2-7; V gene: TRBV10-3
CDR3 DNA: TGTGCCAGCAGTTCAGGGAGGGAAAACACCATATATTTT; CDR3 protein: CASSSGRENTIYF; clone size: .; D gene: .; J gene: TRBJ1-3; V gene: TRBV4-2
CDR3 DNA: TGTGCCAGCAGTGAGGGGACAGGGTACCCCTATGGCTACACCTTC; CDR3 protein: CASSEGTGYPYGYTF; clone size: .; D gene: TRBD1; J gene: TRBJ1-2; V gene: TRBV2
CDR3 DNA: TGTGCCAGCAGCTTAGGAGGGACAGAGTACAATGAGCAGTTCTTC; CDR3 protein: CASSLGGTEYNEQFF; clone size: .; D gene: TRBD1; J gene: TRBJ2-1; V gene: TRBV7-2
CDR3 DNA: TGTGCCAGCTCACCACCTCAGGGCGACGAGCAGTACTTC; CDR3 protein: CASSPPQGDEQYF; clone size: .; D gene: .; J gene: TRBJ2-7; V gene: TRBV18
CDR3 DNA: TGTGCCAGCAGTAGAGACAGGGAAAATGAGCAGTTCTTC; CDR3 protein: CASSRDRENEQFF; clone size: .; D gene: TRBD1; J gene: TRBJ2-1; V gene: TRBV27
CDR3 DNA: TGTGCCAGCAGCTTGTCTTTAGGGAGAGACTATGGCTACACCTTC; CDR3 protein: CASSLSLGRDYGYTF; clone size: .; D gene: .; J gene: TRBJ1-2; V gene: TRBV5-6
CDR3 DNA: TGTGCCAGCAGTTATTTCGGACAGGGGGCTAATTCACCCCTCCACTTT; CDR3 protein: CASSYFGQGANSPLHF; clone size: .; D gene: TRBD1; J gene: TRBJ1-6; V gene: TRBV6-5
CDR3 DNA: TGCGCCAGCAGGGACAGGGGGCAGGAGACCCAGTACTTC; CDR3 protein: CASRDRGQETQYF; clone size: .; D gene: TRBD1; J gene: TRBJ2-5; V gene: TRBV5-1
CDR3 DNA: TGTGCCAGCAGGACTGCCAACTCCTACGAGCAGTACTTC; CDR3 protein: CASRTANSYEQYF; clone size: .; D gene: .; J gene: TRBJ2-7; V gene: TRBV6-5
CDR3 DNA: TGTGCCAGCAGTGAGGGGCCGAGAGAAAAACTGTTTTTT; CDR3 protein: CASSEGPREKLFF; clone size: .; D gene: .; J gene: TRBJ1-4; V gene: TRBV2
CDR3 DNA: TGTGCCTGGGGGGGTAGCGGAAACACAGATACGCAGTATTTT; CDR3 protein: CAWGGSGNTDTQYF; clone size: .; D gene: .; J gene: TRBJ2-3; V gene: TRBV30
CDR3 DNA: TGTGCCAGCAGTTTTTTCGGACTAGCGGGGTCGTTGAGCACAGATACGCAGTATTTT; CDR3 protein: CASSFFGLAGSLSTDTQYF; clone size: .; D gene: TRBD2; J gene: TRBJ2-3; V gene: TRBV27
CDR3 DNA: TGTGCCAGCTCACAGAGCTCTAGTGCAGATACGCAGTATTTT; CDR3 protein: CASSQSSSADTQYF; clone size: .; D gene: .; J gene: TRBJ2-3; V gene: TRBV18
CDR3 DNA: TGTGCCAGCAGTCGTGGACAGGGAGAACCCTACGAGCAGTACTTC; CDR3 protein: CASSRGQGEPYEQYF; clone size: .; D gene: TRBD1; J gene: TRBJ2-7; V gene: TRBV9
CDR3 DNA: TGTGCCAGTAGCCCAAACCCAGGGTACGGGGAGACCCAGTACTTC; CDR3 protein: CASSPNPGYGETQYF; clone size: .; D gene: .; J gene: TRBJ2-5; V gene: TRBV19
CDR3 DNA: TGTGCCAGCCCACTAGTGAACACTGAAGCTTTCTTT; CDR3 protein: CASPLVNTEAFF; clone size: .; D gene: .; J gene: TRBJ1-1; V gene: TRBV6-9
CDR3 DNA: TGTGCCAGCAGCGATACAGGGACTAATGAAAAACTGTTTTTT; CDR3 protein: CASSDTGTNEKLFF; clone size: .; D gene: .; J gene: TRBJ1-4; V gene: TRBV9
CDR3 DNA: TGTGCCAGCAGCCCGACAGGGGGTCTTAGCTCCTACGAGCAGTACTTC; CDR3 protein: CASSPTGGLSSYEQYF; clone size: .; D gene: TRBD1; J gene: TRBJ2-7; V gene: TRBV7-2
CDR3 DNA: TGTGCCAGCAGTGAGGGGACACCCAAAGCTTTCTTT; CDR3 protein: CASSEGTPKAFF; clone size: .; D gene: .; J gene: TRBJ1-1; V gene: TRBV2
CDR3 DNA: TGTGCCAGCAGCGGGGACTACAATGAGCAGTTCTTC; CDR3 protein: CASSGDYNEQFF; clone size: .; D gene: .; J gene: TRBJ2-1; V gene: TRBV2
CDR3 DNA: TGCGCCAGCAGCTTGGGCAGTAGCGGGAGCACAGATACGCAGTATTTT; CDR3 protein: CASSLGSSGSTDTQYF; clone size: .; D gene: TRBD2; J gene: TRBJ2-3; V gene: TRBV5-1
CDR3 DNA: TGCGCCAGCAGCCAGGATCCAGGGGGCTCCTACAATGAGCAGTTCTTC; CDR3 protein: CASSQDPGGSYNEQFF; clone size: .; D gene: TRBD1; J gene: TRBJ2-1; V gene: TRBV4-3
CDR3 DNA: TGTGCCAGCAGCTTAGTAGGGGGTACGGAGACCCAGTACTTC; CDR3 protein: CASSLVGGTETQYF; clone size: few; D gene: .; J gene: TRBJ2-5; V gene: TRBV7-6
CDR3 DNA: TGTGCCAGCAGTTACGCTAGCGGCACAGATACGCAGTATTTT; CDR3 protein: CASSYASGTDTQYF; clone size: .; D gene: .; J gene: TRBJ2-3; V gene: TRBV6-6
CDR3 DNA: TGCGCCAGCAGCTTCGGCAGGGCTGATGGCTACACCTTC; CDR3 protein: CASSFGRADGYTF; clone size: .; D gene: .; J gene: TRBJ1-2; V gene: TRBV5-1
CDR3 DNA: TGTGCCAGCAGCCCCCAGGGAGGGGCAGGCACCTATGGCTACACCTTC; CDR3 protein: CASSPQGGAGTYGYTF; clone size: once; D gene: .; J gene: TRBJ1-2; V gene: TRBV7-2
CDR3 DNA: TGTGCCAGCACCCCGGACAGGCTCGGCAATCAGCCCCAGCATTTT; CDR3 protein: CASTPDRLGNQPQHF; clone size: .; D gene: TRBD1; J gene: TRBJ1-5; V gene: TRBV6-1
CDR3 DNA: TGCGCCAGCAGCCTAACCGGGACAGAAGCTTTCTTT; CDR3 protein: CASSLTGTEAFF; clone size: few; D gene: .; J gene: TRBJ1-1; V gene: TRBV5-1
CDR3 DNA: TGTGCCAGCAGTCACAAACAGGGAAACTATGGCTACACCTTC; CDR3 protein: CASSHKQGNYGYTF; clone size: .; D gene: .; J gene: TRBJ1-2; V gene: TRBV6-5
CDR3 DNA: TGTGCCAGCAGTTACAAACTAGCGGGAGAGGGAGAGCAGTACTTC; CDR3 protein: CASSYKLAGEGEQYF; clone size: once; D gene: TRBD2; J gene: TRBJ2-7; V gene: TRBV6-5
CDR3 DNA: TGTGCCAGCAGCTTGGTGCAGGGGGACACTGAAGCTTTCTTT; CDR3 protein: CASSLVQGDTEAFF; clone size: .; D gene: TRBD1; J gene: TRBJ1-1; V gene: TRBV5-4